Reported below is one TCR beta chain. The data belong to a study of blood T cell repertoires in COVID-19. Study-wide context: Sources were T cells, B-cell-depleted T cells, or PBMCs; the material itself was cDNA or gDNA.

The germline V and J ends were trimmed by 2 bases and 2 bases, with 12 bases remaining between them. The CDR3 runs to 15 residues. Germline CDR1 and CDR2: LNHDA and SQIVND (reference sequence). TCRdb keeps only in-frame clones here, not all; method: immunoSEQ multiplex PCR. The data show some 110,000 clones, around 88% seen once. The sample was peripheral blood. The chain uses TRBV19 and TRBJ1-2; tentatively, D is TRBD1 (6 bases). The receptor was isolated from a human donor in a cohort sampled during active COVID-19. The CDR3 sequence: CASSITGQPNYGYTF. CDR3 coding DNA: TGTGCCAGTAGTATAACCGGACAGCCCAACTATGGCTACACCTTC. The full variable domain, in which reference TRBV19 and TRBJ1-2 provide the parts outside the CDR3, is DGGITQSPKYLFRKEGQNVTLSCEQNLNHDAMYWYRQDPGQGLRLIYYSQIVNDFQKGDIAEGYSVSREKKESFPLTVTSAQKNPTAFYLCASSITGQPNYGYTFGSGTRLTVV.